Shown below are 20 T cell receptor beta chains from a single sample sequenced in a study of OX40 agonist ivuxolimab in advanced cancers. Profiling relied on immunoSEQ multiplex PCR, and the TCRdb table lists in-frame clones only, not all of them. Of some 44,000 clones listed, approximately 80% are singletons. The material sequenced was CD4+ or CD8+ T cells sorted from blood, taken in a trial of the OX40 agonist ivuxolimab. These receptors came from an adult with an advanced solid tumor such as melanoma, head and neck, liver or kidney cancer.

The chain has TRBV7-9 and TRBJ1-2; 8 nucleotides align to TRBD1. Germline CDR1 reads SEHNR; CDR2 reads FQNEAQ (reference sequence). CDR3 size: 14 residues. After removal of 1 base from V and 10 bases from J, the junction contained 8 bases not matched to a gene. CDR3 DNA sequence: TGTGCCAGCAGCTTAGACAGGGGGACGCCAACCTACACCTTC. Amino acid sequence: CASSLDRGTPTYTF.

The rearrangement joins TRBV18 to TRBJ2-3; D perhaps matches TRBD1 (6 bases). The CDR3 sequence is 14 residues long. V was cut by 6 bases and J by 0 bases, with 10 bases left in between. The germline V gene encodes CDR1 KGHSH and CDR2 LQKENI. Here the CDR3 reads CASSWTASTDTQYF. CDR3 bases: TGTGCCAGCTCCTGGACAGCTAGCACAGATACGCAGTATTTT.

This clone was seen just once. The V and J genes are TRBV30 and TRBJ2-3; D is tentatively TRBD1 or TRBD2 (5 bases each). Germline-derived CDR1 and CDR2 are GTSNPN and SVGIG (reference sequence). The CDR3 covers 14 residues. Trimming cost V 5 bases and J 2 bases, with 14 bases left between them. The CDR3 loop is CAWGTQSNTDTQYF. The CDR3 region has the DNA TGTGCCTGGGGGACCCAGAGTAACACAGATACGCAGTATTTT. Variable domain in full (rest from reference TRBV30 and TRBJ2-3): SQTIHQWPATLVQPVGSPLSLECTVEGTSNPNLYWYRQAAGRGLQLLFYSVGIGQISSEVPQNLSASRPQDRQFILSSKKLLLSDSGFYLCAWGTQSNTDTQYFGPGTRLTVL.

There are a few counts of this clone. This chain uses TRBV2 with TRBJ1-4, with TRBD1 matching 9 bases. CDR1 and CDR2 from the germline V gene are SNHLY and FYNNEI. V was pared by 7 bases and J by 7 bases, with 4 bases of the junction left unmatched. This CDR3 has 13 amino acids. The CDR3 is CASTRDRAEKLFF. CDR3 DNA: TGTGCCAGCACCCGGGACAGGGCTGAAAAACTGTTTTTT.

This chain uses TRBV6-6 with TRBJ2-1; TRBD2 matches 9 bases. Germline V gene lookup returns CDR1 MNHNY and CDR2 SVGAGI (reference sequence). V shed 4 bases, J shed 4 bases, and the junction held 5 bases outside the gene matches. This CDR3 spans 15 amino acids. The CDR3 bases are TGTGCCAGCAGTTCCCTAGCGGGAATATACAATGAGCAGTTCTTC. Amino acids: CASSSLAGIYNEQFF.

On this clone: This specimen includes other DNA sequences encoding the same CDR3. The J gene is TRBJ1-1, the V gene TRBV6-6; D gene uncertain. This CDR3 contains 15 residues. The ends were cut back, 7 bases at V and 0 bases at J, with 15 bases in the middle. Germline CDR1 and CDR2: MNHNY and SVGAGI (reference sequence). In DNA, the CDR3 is TGTGCCAGCAAGAGAGCAGAACTTTTGAACACTGAAGCTTTCTTT. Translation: CASKRAELLNTEAFF.

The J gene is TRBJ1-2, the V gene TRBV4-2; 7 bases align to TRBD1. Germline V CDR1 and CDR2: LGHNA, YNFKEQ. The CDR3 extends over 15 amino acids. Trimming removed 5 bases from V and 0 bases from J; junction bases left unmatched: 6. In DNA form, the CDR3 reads TGTGCCAGCAGCTTTAAACAGGGGTCTAACTATGGCTACACCTTC. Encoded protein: CASSFKQGSNYGYTF.

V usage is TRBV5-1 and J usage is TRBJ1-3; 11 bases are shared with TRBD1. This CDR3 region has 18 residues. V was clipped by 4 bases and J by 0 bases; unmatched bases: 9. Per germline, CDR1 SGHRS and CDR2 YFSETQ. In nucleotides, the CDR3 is TGCGCCAGCAGCAGGGGACAGGGGGATCATATCTCTGGAAACACCATATATTTT. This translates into CASSRGQGDHISGNTIYF.

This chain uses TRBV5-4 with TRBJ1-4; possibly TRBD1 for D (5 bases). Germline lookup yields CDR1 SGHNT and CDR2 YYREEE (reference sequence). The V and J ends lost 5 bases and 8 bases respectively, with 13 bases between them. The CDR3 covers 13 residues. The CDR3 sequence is CASSSGPGEKLFF. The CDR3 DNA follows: TGTGCCAGCAGTTCGGGCCCAGGGGAAAAACTGTTTTTT.

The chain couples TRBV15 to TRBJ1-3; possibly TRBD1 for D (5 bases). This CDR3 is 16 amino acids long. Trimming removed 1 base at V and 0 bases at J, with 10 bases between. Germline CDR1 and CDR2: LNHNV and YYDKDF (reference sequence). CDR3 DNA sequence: TGTGCCACCAGCAGAGGGGGCAGTCCCTCTGGAAACACCATATATTTT. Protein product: CATSRGGSPSGNTIYF.

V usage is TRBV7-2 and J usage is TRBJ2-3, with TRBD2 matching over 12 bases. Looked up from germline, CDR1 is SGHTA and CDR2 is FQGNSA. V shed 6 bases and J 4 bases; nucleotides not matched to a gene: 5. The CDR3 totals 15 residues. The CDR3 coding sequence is TGTGCCAGCAGGTTGACTAGCGGGAGAGCAGATACGCAGTATTTT. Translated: CASRLTSGRADTQYF.

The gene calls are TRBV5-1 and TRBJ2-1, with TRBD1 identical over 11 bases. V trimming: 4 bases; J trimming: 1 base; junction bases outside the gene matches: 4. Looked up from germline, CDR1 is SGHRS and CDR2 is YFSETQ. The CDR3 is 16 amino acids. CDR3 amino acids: CASSRTGGASYNEQFF. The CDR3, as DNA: TGCGCCAGCAGCCGGACAGGGGGCGCTTCCTACAATGAGCAGTTCTTC.

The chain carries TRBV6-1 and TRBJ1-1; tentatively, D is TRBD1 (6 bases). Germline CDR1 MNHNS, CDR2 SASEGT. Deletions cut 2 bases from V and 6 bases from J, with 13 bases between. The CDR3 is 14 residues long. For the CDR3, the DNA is TGTGCCAGCAGTGAATTCCAGGACAGAGCTGAAGCTTTCTTT. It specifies CASSEFQDRAEAFF.

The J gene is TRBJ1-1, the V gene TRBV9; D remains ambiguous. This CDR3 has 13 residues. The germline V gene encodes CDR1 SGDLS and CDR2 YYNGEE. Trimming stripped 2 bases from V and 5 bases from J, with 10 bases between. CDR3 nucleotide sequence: TGTGCCAGCAGCGTTACCACGGGGACTGAAGCTTTCTTT. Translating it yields CASSVTTGTEAFF. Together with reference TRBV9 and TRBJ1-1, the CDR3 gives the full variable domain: DSGVTQTPKHLITATGQRVTLRCSPRSGDLSVYWYQQSLDQGLQFLIQYYNGEERAKGNILERFSAQQFPDLHSELNLSSLELGDSALYFCASSVTTGTEAFFGQGTRLTVV.

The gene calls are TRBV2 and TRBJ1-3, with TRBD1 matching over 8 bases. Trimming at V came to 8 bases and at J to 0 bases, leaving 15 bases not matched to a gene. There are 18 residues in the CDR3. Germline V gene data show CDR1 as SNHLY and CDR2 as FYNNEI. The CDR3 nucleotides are TGTGCCAGCGGGGGGGACAGGATCCGAAAGAGCTCTGGAAACACCATATATTTT. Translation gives CASGGDRIRKSSGNTIYF.

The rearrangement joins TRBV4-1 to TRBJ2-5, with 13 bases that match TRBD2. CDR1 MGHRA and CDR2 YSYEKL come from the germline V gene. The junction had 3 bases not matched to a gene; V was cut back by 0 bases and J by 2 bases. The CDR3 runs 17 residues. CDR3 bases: TGCGCCAGCAGCCAAGATAGGACTAGCGGGAGTCAAGAGACCCAGTACTTC. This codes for CASSQDRTSGSQETQYF.

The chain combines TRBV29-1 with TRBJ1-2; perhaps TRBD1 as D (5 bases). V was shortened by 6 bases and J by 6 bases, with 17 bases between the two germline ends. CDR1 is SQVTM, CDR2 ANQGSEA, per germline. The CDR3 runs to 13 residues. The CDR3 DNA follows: TGCAGCGTACAACGGGGCGCCGGGGATGGCTACACCTTC. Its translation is CSVQRGAGDGYTF.

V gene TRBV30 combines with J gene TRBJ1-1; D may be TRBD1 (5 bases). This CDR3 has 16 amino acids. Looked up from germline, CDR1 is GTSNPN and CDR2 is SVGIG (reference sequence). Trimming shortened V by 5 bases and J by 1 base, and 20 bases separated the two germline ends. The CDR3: CAWYEDPGLPNTEAFF. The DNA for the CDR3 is TGTGCCTGGTATGAAGACCCGGGACTCCCGAACACTGAAGCTTTCTTT.

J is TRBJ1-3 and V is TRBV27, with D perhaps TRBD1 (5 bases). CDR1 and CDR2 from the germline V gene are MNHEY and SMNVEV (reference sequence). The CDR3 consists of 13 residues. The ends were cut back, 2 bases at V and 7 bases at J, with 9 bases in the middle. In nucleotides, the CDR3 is TGTGCCAGCAGTTTAATACCAGGGAACACCATATATTTT. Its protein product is CASSLIPGNTIYF.

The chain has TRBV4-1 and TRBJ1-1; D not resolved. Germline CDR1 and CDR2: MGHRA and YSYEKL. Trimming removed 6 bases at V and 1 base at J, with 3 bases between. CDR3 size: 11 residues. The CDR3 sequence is CASRGNTEAFF. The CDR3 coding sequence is TGCGCCAGCAGAGGGAACACTGAAGCTTTCTTT.